The 6 T cell receptor beta chains below come from one sample, sequenced in a study of cytomegalovirus exposure and HLA in healthy donors. Vbeta (60) and Jbeta (13) primers were used in the PCR. The data were produced by immunoSEQ multiplex PCR, yet TCRdb's version contains in-frame clones alone and is incomplete. The table lists about 130,000 clones, about 80% of them singletons. Sequencing was performed on PBMCs. All receptors derive from a male donor in good health and CMV-seronegative.

This clone has a handful of counts. The chain has TRBV27 and TRBJ1-2; D ambiguous. This CDR3 contains 13 residues. Germline V gene lookup returns CDR1 MNHEY and CDR2 SMNVEV (reference sequence). With 2 bases removed from V and 4 bases from J, the gap between germline ends came to 8 bases. The CDR3 sequence: CASSLRGIYGYTF. CDR3 sequence (DNA): TGTGCCAGCAGTTTAAGAGGGATCTATGGCTACACCTTC.

This clone was picked up a small number of times. The V call is TRBV2, the J call TRBJ2-7; D is unclear. Germline V gene sequence: CDR1 SNHLY, CDR2 FYNNEI. V gave up 10 bases and J gave up 2 bases, with 9 bases separating them. CDR3 length: 11 residues. The CDR3 region has the DNA TGTGCCACCGGAGTCCCCTACGAGCAGTACTTC. It translates to CATGVPYEQYF.

The chain is built from TRBV25-1 and TRBJ2-1; 12 nucleotides match TRBD2. The V gene's germline CDR1 is MGHDK and CDR2 SYGVNS. CDR3 size: 17 residues. Trimming at V came to 4 bases and at J to 7 bases, leaving 11 bases not matched to a gene. This chain's CDR3 is CASSAALAGGLENEQFF. The CDR3 DNA reads TGTGCCAGCAGTGCAGCTCTAGCGGGGGGGCTAGAGAATGAGCAGTTCTTC. The entire variable domain, with the rest obtained from reference TRBV25-1 and TRBJ2-1, is as follows: EADIYQTPRYLVIGTGKKITLECSQTMGHDKMYWYQQDPGMELHLIHYSYGVNSTEKGDLSSESTVSRIRTEHFPLTLESARPSHTSQYLCASSAALAGGLENEQFFGPGTRLTVL.

This sequence joins TRBV2 and TRBJ2-2, with a tentative D call TRBD2 (6 bases). Trimming shortened V by 1 base and J by 6 bases, and 15 bases separated the two germline ends. Germline CDR1 SNHLY, CDR2 FYNNEI. The CDR3 has 16 residues. The DNA of the CDR3 is TGTGCCAGCAGTGAAGTATCGGGGGAGGAGGCCGGGGAGCTGTTTTTT. The encoded protein is CASSEVSGEEAGELFF.

Regarding this clone: At one end the junction does not follow the germline gene, possibly because of a read error. The chain recombines TRBV11-2 with TRBJ2-6; tentative D call: TRBD1 (5 bases). The CDR3 is 15 residues long. Germline CDR1 and CDR2: SGHAT and FQNNGV. The CDR3 region has the DNA TGTGCCAGCAGCTTAGAACTCTCTGGGGCCAACGGCCTGACTTTC. The encoded protein is CASSLELSGANGLTF. The variable domain in full, with the rest retrieved from reference TRBV11-2 and TRBJ2-6, is EAGVAQSPRYKIIEKRQSVAFWCNPISGHATLYWYQQILGQGPKLLIQFQNNGVVDDSQLPKDRFSAERLKGVDSTLKIQPAKLEDSAVYLCASSLELSGANGLTFGAGSRLTVL.

The chain links TRBV5-4 to TRBJ1-1; 8 bases fit TRBD1. With V trimmed by 4 bases and J by 6 bases, 8 bases remained unmatched. The CDR3 covers 14 residues. Germline assignment: CDR1 SGHNT and CDR2 YYREEE (reference sequence). CDR3: CASSPGQGWAEAFF. CDR3 coding DNA: TGTGCCAGCAGCCCTGGACAGGGTTGGGCTGAAGCTTTCTTT.